The T cell receptor beta chain described here comes from a study of shared clonotypes between healthy human individuals. Overall study findings and caveats: Shared clonotypes: roughly 4.5% naive CD4, around 3.4% naive CD8, roughly 2.2% memory CD4, approximately 0.37% memory CD8.

For this clone: Its target is unknown.

Trimming removed 0 bases from V and 4 bases from J, with 10 bases in between. Germline V gives CDR1 SGHRS, CDR2 YFSETQ. CDR3 length: 14 amino acids. Memory CD4+ cells were the fraction left after CD45RA+ naive selection. Profiled with immunoSEQ multiplex PCR; TCRdb holds only in-frame clones, not every one. The sample yields about 1 million clones, under 80% seen once. The material sequenced was memory CD4+ T cells sorted from blood. The sample's subset: CD45RA-negative fraction. The chain employs TRBV5-1 and TRBJ1-2; D is undetermined. The TCR was taken from a man between 18 and 29 years old in good health. CDR3 sequence: CASSLDGNRYGYTF. The CDR3 nucleotides are TGCGCCAGCAGCTTGGATGGAAACCGCTATGGCTACACCTTC.